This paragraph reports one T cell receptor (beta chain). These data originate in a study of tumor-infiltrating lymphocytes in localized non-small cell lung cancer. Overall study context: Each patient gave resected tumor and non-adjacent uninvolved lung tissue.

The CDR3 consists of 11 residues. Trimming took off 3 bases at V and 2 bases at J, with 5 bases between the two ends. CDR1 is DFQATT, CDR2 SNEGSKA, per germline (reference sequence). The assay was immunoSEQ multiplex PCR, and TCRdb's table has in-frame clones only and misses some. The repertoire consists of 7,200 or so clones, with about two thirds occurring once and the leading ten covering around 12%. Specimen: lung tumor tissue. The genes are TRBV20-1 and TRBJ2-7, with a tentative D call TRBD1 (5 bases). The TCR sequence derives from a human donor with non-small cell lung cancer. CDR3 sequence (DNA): TGCAGTGCTAGGACAGCCTACGAGCAGTACTTC. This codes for CSARTAYEQYF.